This T cell receptor beta chain was captured in a study of a mutant IDH1 vaccine in newly diagnosed glioma (dated by TCRdb to about 2021). A note on the overall study: Vaccination was initiated 4-6 weeks after radiotherapy alone, or concurrently with temozolomide cycles in the chemotherapy-containing groups. Of the approximately 33 treated patients, 62.5% were male and 37.5% were female, and a mean age of 40.4 years was recorded. Before enrollment, most patients had been given radiochemotherapy with temozolomide as standard therapy, while the rest had received either radiotherapy alone or temozolomide alone. The week-35 safety follow-up took place at visit V12, and the week-47 end of study took place at visit V13. Peripheral blood was drawn at six visits: V03 (baseline), V05, V07, V10, V12 and V13. Longitudinal TCRB deep sequencing was done for 25 to 30 treated patients, wherever samples were available for exploratory analyses. Overall study outcomes, separate from this receptor: PBMC samples for TCRB deep sequencing were selected based on availability. According to the authors, sample limitations meant that analyses of patient blood samples could not be reproduced. Pseudoprogression appeared unrelated to alterations in the top peripheral T cell clonotypes detected by TCRB sequencing. Vaccine-induced immune responses across multiple MHC alleles were detected in approximately 94% of patients.

Library construction relied on the immunoSEQ multiplex PCR assay. Following the manufacturer's protocol, the hsTCRB Kit was used to amplify rearranged TCR beta chain sequences. Sequencing of TCRB libraries was carried out on an Illumina MiSeq. The original methods were these. The proprietary platform of the kit vendor was used for demultiplexing, trimming and gene mapping. The source is immuneACCESS, and TCRdb retained only in-frame sequences with V and J called. Part of the clones is not carried over; for the studies checked, unresolved V genes explain less than half of this, and the remainder is unexplained. That table furnishes V, J and clone size, whereas the DNA furnished D and trimming. The sample includes about 55,000 clones, with 76% observed a single time. The top ten hold 4% to 5.5% of the sample. The CDR3, cysteine through phenylalanine, is 13 amino acids long. CDR3 DNA is the only sequence kept; it has 39 bases, read in frame from the first base. Taken from the germline V gene, the CDR1 and CDR2 loops are WSHSY and SAAADI. Trimming costs V 11 bases and J 3 bases, and their ends lie 16 bases apart.

With regard to this clone: What antigen it recognizes has not been identified. Base qualities are missing; no much larger clone stands one base away.

This specimen's time point label, per the study, means: week 47, end of study. Every vaccine dose consisted of 300 ug of a 20-mer mutant IDH1 peptide in Montanide, administered subcutaneously together with topical imiquimod. Patients were given eight vaccinations, in weeks 1, 3, 5, 7, 11, 15, 19 and 23, which matched visits V03 through V10. Newly diagnosed WHO grade 3 or 4 IDH1-mutant astrocytomas showing loss of nuclear ATRX were present in the donors. The samples were drawn from NOA16, a multicentre, single-arm, open-label phase I trial in Germany that tested a mutant IDH1 peptide vaccine in humans for the first time. Genomic DNA for TCRB sequencing was isolated from EDTA blood with the DNeasy Blood and Tissue Kit.

The sample was PBMCs, taken from a glioma patient whose treatment included an IDH1 peptide vaccine. The receptor's source is a woman between 40 and 50 years old with glioma. Some clones in this sample may be carry-over from other donors' samples. The chain couples TRBV10-2 to TRBJ1-1; too little of a D gene remains to name it. The DNA sequence is given as TGCGCCGCCCTCACAGCGTACGACACTGAAGCTTTCTTT. Translated, it reads CAALTAYDTEAFF.